This T cell receptor (beta chain) was identified during a study of blood T cell repertoires in COVID-19. About the research overall: Collection of acute and convalescent COVID-19 samples took place in the United States, Italy and Spain.

Methods used by the authors: The assay estimated nucleated cells by amplifying reference gene primers. Assay used: immunoSEQ multiplex PCR; TCRdb lists only in-frame clones, some missing. Clonal size and the V and J genes are those of that table, whereas D and trimming came from the DNA. The profile covers a few hundred thousand clones, with approximately 89% appearing a single time and 3.5% to 5% taken by the ten largest. This clone occurred once. Per germline, CDR1 PRHDT and CDR2 FYEKMQ (reference sequence). V shed 4 bases and J 8 bases; nucleotides not matched to a gene: 9. The CDR3 extends over 16 amino acids.

Sequenced material: peripheral blood. The rearrangement links TRBV13 to TRBJ2-1; TRBD2 agrees at 12 bases. This receptor was obtained from a woman aged 40 to 50 who had recovered from COVID-19. The CDR3 protein is CASSSRLAGAGDEQFF. CDR3 nucleotide sequence: TGTGCCAGCAGCTCTCGACTAGCGGGGGCCGGGGATGAGCAGTTCTTC.